A selection of T cell receptor beta chains follows, all from one sample in a study of blood T cell repertoires in COVID-19. Assay: immunoSEQ multiplex PCR; the TCRdb copy retains only in-frame clones and omits some. The data show roughly 400,000 clones, roughly nine tenths seen once. Sequencing input: PBMCs or T cells enriched from blood (not recorded which). These receptors all stem from a woman aged 25-40 years who had recovered from COVID-19. Both conserved end residues are part of each CDR3. The D gene is left open where the match is weak. Clone size appears in some rows only: once, few, many, or a class for an expanded clone.

j_call v_call d_call clone_size cdr3_aa cdr3_nt
TRBJ2-3 TRBV5-4 TRBD2 NA CASSLKAGDTQYF TGTGCCAGCAGCTTGAAAGCGGGGGATACGCAGTATTTT
TRBJ1-1 TRBV4-1 NA NA CASSQDLEGTEAFF TGCGCCAGCAGCCAAGATCTGGAGGGCACTGAAGCTTTCTTT
TRBJ2-7 TRBV10-3 NA NA CAISAHRDRQYF TGTGCCATCAGTGCCCACAGGGACCGGCAGTACTTC
TRBJ1-6 TRBV5-1 TRBD1 NA CASSPIGQGAFGSPLHF TGCGCCAGCAGCCCTATTGGACAGGGGGCATTCGGTTCACCCCTCCACTTT
TRBJ2-5 TRBV2 NA once CASMGRGTQYF TGTGCCAGCATGGGTCGGGGGACCCAGTACTTC
TRBJ2-5 TRBV7-9 NA few CASSLGGTQYF TGTGCCAGCAGCTTGGGGGGGACCCAGTACTTC
TRBJ1-2 TRBV28 NA NA CASSFPPREPNPQYGYTF TGTGCCAGCAGTTTCCCGCCCCGGGAGCCCAATCCCCAATATGGCTACACCTTC
TRBJ2-2 TRBV12-5 NA NA CASGILLETGANTGELFF TGTGCTAGTGGAATTCTCTTGGAGACAGGAGCGAACACCGGGGAGCTGTTTTTT
TRBJ1-5 TRBV6-5 TRBD1 NA CASSWTGANQPQHF TGTGCCAGCAGCTGGACAGGGGCAAATCAGCCCCAGCATTTT
TRBJ2-3 TRBV6-2/TRBV6-3 TRBD2 NA CASSWRGTDTQYF TGTGCCAGCAGTTGGCGGGGGACAGATACGCAGTATTTT
TRBJ1-5 TRBV7-2 NA NA CASSLTTTPHQPQHF TGTGCCAGCAGCCTAACCACTACGCCCCATCAGCCCCAGCATTTT
TRBJ2-7 TRBV7-8 TRBD2 NA CASSSPTSDYEQYF TGTGCCAGCAGCTCACCTACTAGCGACTACGAGCAGTACTTC
TRBJ1-2 TRBV6-5 TRBD1 NA CASSRTGGDGYTF TGTGCCAGCAGCCGTACAGGGGGAGACGGCTACACCTTC
TRBJ1-2 TRBV10-1 NA once CASTLQYGYTF TGCGCCAGCACCCTACAGTATGGCTACACCTTC
TRBJ1-5 TRBV27 TRBD1 few CASSYTGVFQPQHF TGTGCCAGCAGTTACACAGGGGTATTCCAGCCCCAGCATTTT
TRBJ2-2 TRBV5-1 NA few CASSSTGTTNTGELFF TGCGCCAGCAGCTCAACCGGGACAACGAACACCGGGGAGCTGTTTTTT
TRBJ2-7 TRBV25-1 NA few CASSLARAYEQYF TGTGCCAGCTCCCTGGCGCGGGCCTACGAGCAGTACTTC
TRBJ2-1 TRBV3-1/TRBV3-2 TRBD2 NA CASSQPGLAGGHEQFF TGTGCCAGCAGCCAACCAGGACTAGCGGGAGGTCATGAGCAGTTCTTC
TRBJ1-2 TRBV4-1 NA few CASSPNREVSTNYGYTF TGCGCCAGCAGCCCCAACCGAGAGGTTTCAACTAACTATGGCTACACCTTC